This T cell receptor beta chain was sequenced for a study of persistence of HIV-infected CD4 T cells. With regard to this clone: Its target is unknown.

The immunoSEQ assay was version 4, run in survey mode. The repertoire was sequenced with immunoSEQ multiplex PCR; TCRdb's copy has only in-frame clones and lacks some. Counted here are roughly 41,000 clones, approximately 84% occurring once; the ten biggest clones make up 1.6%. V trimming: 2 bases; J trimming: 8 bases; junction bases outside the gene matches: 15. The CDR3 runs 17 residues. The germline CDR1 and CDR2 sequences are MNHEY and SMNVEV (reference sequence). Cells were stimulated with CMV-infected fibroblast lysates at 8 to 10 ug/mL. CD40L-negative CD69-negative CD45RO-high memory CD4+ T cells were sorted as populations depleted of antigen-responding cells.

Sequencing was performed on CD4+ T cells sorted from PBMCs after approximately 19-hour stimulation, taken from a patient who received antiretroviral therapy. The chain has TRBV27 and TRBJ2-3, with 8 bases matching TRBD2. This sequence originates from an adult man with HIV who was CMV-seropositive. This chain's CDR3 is CASSLRSGGAVGGTQYF. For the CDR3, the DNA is TGTGCCAGCAGTTTACGGAGCGGGGGAGCGGTCGGTGGTACGCAGTATTTT.